This record covers a single TCR beta chain. Here immunoSEQ multiplex PCR was the method, and the copy in TCRdb shows in-frame clones only, minus some. The table has 250,000 or so clones, around 89% seen once; the top ten hold around 2.3%. This sample was included in a study of blood T cell repertoires in COVID-19. Study-wide background: The samples span acute and convalescent COVID-19 from the United States, Italy and Spain.

Seattle researchers signed up patients amid active infection and tracked them longitudinally. The source of this sequence is a woman aged 60-75 years with COVID-19, enrolled during active disease. The source material was peripheral blood.

Here the CDR3 reads CASSQGSQETQYF. Written as DNA, the CDR3 is TGTGCCAGCAGTCAGGGATCCCAAGAGACCCAGTACTTC. The V and J genes are TRBV12-3 or TRBV12-4 and TRBJ2-5, with D perhaps TRBD1 (5 bases). The CDR3 sequence is 13 residues long. V lost 5 bases to trimming and J lost 1 base, with 8 bases between them.